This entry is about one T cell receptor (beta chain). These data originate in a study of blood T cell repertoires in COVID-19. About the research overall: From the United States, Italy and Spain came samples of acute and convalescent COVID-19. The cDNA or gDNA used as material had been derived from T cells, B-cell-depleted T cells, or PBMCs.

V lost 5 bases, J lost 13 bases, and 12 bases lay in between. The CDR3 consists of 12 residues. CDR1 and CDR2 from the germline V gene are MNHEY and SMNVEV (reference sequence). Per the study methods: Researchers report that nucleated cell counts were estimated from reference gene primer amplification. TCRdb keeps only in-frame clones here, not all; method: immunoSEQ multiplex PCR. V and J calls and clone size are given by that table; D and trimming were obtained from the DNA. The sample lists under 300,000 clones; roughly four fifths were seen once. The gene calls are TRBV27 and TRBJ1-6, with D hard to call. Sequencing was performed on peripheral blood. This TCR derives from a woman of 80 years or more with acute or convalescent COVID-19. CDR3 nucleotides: TGTGCCAGCAGTACCGGAGGGTGGCCCCTCCACTTT. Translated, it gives CASSTGGWPLHF.